This TCR beta chain comes out of a study of blood T cell repertoires in COVID-19 (dated by TCRdb to between 2020 and 2021). About the full investigation: Samples covering the acute and convalescent phases of COVID-19 were provided by collaborators in the United States, Italy and Spain. The prospective study material was composed of cDNA or gDNA derived from T cells, B-cell-depleted T cells, or PBMCs. The dataset comprised deeply sampled blood TCRbeta repertoires from subjects exposed to, actively infected with, or recovered from COVID-19. The repertoires were released in a freely available public database intended as a resource for research on the immune response to SARS-CoV-2. Samples came from the ongoing ImmuneRACE study (first 160 participants) plus 1,254 subjects from 6 global collaborators. A de-identified subject ID, COVID-19 status, age in years and sex were almost always included in the sample metadata. Where available, HLA class I and class II types were obtained from metadata supplied by the sample provider rather than from assay-based typing.

TCRbeta CDR3 regions were amplified from genomic DNA using the immunoSEQ Assay, a bias-controlled multiplex PCR. In the paper's pipeline: Within the assay, amplification of reference gene primers was used to estimate how many nucleated cells each sample contained. Sequence reads were collapsed and filtered to measure the absolute abundance of every unique TCRbeta CDR3 rearrangement. For each sample, productive Simpson clonality was calculated as the square root of Simpson's diversity index over productive rearrangements. In TCRdb, the immuneACCESS table is reduced to in-frame sequences with V and J assigned. These tables do not hold every clone; where another copy was compared, an unresolved V gene accounts for under half, and the others remain unexplained. That table furnishes V, J and clone size, whereas the DNA furnished D and trimming. In this sample the table shows about 300,000 clones, 89% of which occur a single time. The top ten clonotypes cover less than 2% of the sample.

In the prospective study, participants were roughly 18 to 100 years old, resided in about two dozen geographic areas of the United States, and were enrolled through a virtual design. In the prospective study, participants were assigned to cohorts based on the clinical history participants reported in a screening survey and a study questionnaire. Recovered participants in ImmuneRACE Cohort 3 were defined as having two consecutive negative NP/OP PCR tests, clearance from a healthcare professional, or resolution of symptoms. In the prospective study, whole blood, serum and a nasopharyngeal or oropharyngeal swab were collected from each participant by mobile phlebotomists. Over an approximately two-month period, participants in the prospective study had the option of providing additional blood draws and questionnaires. Before DNA extraction, blood samples from the prospective study were shipped at room temperature or frozen.

Reading the germline V gene gives CDR1 ENHRY and CDR2 SYGVKD. V trim: 4 bases; J trim: 0 bases; unmatched bases: 11. CDR3 length: 18 amino acids, cysteine to phenylalanine. CDR3 DNA only is kept here, 54 bases in frame from base 1. With respect to this clone: This receptor's antigen is unknown. No base quality values were provided; no much bigger clone lies one nucleotide off.

Overall study results and their limits: Clinical and demographic metadata were provided uncurated, with the amount varying by source and participant.

The sequencing input was PBMCs or T cells enriched from blood (not recorded which). Recombination linked TRBV10-3 to TRBJ1-5; TRBD1 lines up with 8 middle nucleotides. The source of this sequence is a woman aged 40 to 49 who had recovered from COVID-19. This receptor has the CDR3 CAISGQGARVYSNQPQHF. The DNA sequence is as follows: TGTGCCATCAGTGGGCAGGGGGCGCGGGTCTATAGCAATCAGCCCCAGCATTTT.